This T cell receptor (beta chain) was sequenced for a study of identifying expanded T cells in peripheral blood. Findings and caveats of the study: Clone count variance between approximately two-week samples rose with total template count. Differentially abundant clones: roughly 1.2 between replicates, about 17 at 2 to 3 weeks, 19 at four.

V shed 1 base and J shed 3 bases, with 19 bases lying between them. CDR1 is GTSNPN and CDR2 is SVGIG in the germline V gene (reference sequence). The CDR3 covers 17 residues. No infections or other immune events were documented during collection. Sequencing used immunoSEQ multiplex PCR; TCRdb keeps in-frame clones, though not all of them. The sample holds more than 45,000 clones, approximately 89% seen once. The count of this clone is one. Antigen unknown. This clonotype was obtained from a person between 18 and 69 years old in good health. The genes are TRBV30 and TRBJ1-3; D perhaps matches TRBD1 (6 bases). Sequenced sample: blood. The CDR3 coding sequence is TGTGCCTGGAGTGGCATTGTGGTAGGGGGTATTGGAAACACCATATATTTT. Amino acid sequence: CAWSGIVVGGIGNTIYF. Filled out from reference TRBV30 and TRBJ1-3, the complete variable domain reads SQTIHQWPATLVQPVGSPLSLECTVEGTSNPNLYWYRQAAGRGLQLLFYSVGIGQISSEVPQNLSASRPQDRQFILSSKKLLLSDSGFYLCAWSGIVVGGIGNTIYFGEGSWLTVV.